The TCR beta chain under discussion was sequenced for a study of T cell repertoires in cytomegalovirus infection. TCRdb analysed the reads with MiXCR anew, one entry per CDR3 protein. The sample carries some 440,000 distinct CDR3 sequences, approximately 31% recorded once. Findings and caveats of the study: Individuals carrying CMV plus the relevant HLA were identified by cumulative frequency of public TCR beta families. In two of eight donors, the top clonotype was HLA-C-restricted CMV-specific.

This clonotype has just a few counts. Its target is unknown. V shed 2 bases and J shed 0 bases, with 8 bases lying between them. The CDR3 length is 15 residues. Looked up from germline, CDR1 is MDHEN and CDR2 is SYDVKM. Sequenced: PBMCs. This TCR was recovered from a human donor in good health (CMV status not recorded). Some clones in this sample may be carry-over from other donors' samples. The gene calls are TRBV28 and TRBJ1-5, with unresolved D. The CDR3 here is CASSLEYSSNQPQHF. The CDR3 DNA follows: TGTGCCAGCAGTTTAGAGTACAGTAGCAATCAGCCCCAGCATTTT.